The source of this TCR beta chain is a study of blood T cell repertoires in COVID-19. Per the study methods: Reference gene primer amplification gave nucleated cell count estimates. The protocol was immunoSEQ multiplex PCR, while the TCRdb copy is restricted to in-frame clones and leaves out a portion. That table gives V, J and clone size, and the DNA gave D and trimming. The data hold 90,000 to 130,000 clones, with around three quarters observed a single time. The CDR3 contains 14 residues. Germline V gives CDR1 MNHEY, CDR2 SVGEGT. V was clipped by 2 bases and J by 6 bases; unmatched bases: 5. This sequence joins TRBV6-2 or TRBV6-3 and TRBJ2-3, with 7 bases fitting TRBD1. This TCR was sampled from an older woman with acute or convalescent COVID-19. Sequencing was carried out using peripheral blood. The CDR3 is CASSYVQGLDTQYF. Written as DNA, the CDR3 is TGTGCCAGCAGTTACGTACAGGGGCTGGATACGCAGTATTTT.